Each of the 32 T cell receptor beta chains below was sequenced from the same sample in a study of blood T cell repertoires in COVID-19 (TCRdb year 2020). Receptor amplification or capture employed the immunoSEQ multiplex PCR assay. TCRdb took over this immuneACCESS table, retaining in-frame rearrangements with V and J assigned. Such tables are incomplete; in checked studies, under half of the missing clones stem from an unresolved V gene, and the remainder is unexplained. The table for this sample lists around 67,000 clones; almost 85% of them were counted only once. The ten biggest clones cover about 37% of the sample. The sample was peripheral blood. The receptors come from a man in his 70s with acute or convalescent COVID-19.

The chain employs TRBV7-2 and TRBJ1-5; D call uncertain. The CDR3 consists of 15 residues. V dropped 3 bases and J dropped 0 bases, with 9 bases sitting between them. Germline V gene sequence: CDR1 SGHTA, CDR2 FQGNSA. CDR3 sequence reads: CASSLARLSNQPQHF. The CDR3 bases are TGTGCCAGCAGCTTGGCCAGGCTTAGCAATCAGCCCCAGCATTTT. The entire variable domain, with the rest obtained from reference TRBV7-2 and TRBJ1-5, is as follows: GAGVSQSPSNKVTEKGKDVELRCDPISGHTALYWYRQSLGQGLEFLIYFQGNSAPDKSGLPSDRFSAERTGGSVSTLTIQRTQQEDSAVYLCASSLARLSNQPQHFGDGTRLSIL.

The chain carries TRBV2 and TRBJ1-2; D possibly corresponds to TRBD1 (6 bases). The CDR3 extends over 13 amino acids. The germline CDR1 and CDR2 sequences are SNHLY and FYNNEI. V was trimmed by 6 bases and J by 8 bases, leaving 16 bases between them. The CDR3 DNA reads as TGTGCCAGCAGCCTTTACAGGGAAGGAGGCTACACCTTC. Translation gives CASSLYREGGYTF.

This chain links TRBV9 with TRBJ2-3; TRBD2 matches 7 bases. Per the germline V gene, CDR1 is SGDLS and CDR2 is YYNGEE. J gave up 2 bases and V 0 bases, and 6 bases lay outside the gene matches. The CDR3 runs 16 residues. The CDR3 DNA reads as TGTGCCAGCAGCGTAGGGTTTAGCGGGTACACAGATACGCAGTATTTT. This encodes CASSVGFSGYTDTQYF.

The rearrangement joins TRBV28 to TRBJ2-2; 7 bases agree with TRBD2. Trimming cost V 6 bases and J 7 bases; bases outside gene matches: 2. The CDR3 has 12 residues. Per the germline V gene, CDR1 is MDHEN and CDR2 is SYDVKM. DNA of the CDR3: TGTGCCAGCAGCCCGGGGGGCGGGGAGCTGTTTTTT. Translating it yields CASSPGGGELFF.

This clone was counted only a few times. DNA for the CDR3: TGTGCCAGCGGAGACAGGGATATTACCTACGAGCAGTACTTC. Translating gives CASGDRDITYEQYF. V is TRBV6-5 and J is TRBJ2-7, with 7 bases fitting TRBD1. This CDR3 is 14 amino acids long. Germline CDR1 and CDR2: MNHEY and SVGAGI. V was pared by 8 bases and J by 2 bases, with 9 bases of the junction left unmatched.

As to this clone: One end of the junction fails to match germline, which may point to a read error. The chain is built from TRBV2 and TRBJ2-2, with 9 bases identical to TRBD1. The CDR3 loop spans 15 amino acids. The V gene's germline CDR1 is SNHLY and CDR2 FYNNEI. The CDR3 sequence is CASSGGTGNSGELFF. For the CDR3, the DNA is TGTGCCAGCAGTGGAGGGACAGGGAACTCCGGGGAGCTGTTTTTT.

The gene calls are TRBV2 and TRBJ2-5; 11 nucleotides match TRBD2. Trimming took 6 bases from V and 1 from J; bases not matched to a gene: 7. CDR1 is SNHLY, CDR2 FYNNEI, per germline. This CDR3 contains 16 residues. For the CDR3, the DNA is TGTGCCAGCAGAAAAGGAGGGACTAGCGGCCAAGAGACCCAGTACTTC. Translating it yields CASRKGGTSGQETQYF.

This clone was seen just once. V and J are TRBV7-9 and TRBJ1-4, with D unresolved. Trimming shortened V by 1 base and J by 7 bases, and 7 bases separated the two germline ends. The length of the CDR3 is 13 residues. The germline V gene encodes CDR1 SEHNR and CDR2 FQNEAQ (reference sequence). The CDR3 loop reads CASSLVRGEKLFF. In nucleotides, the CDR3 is TGTGCCAGCAGCTTAGTGCGGGGTGAAAAACTGTTTTTT. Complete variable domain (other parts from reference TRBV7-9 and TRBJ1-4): DTGVSQNPRHKITKRGQNVTFRCDPISEHNRLYWYRQTLGQGPEFLTYFQNEAQLEKSRLLSDRFSAERPKGSFSTLEIQRTEQGDSAMYLCASSLVRGEKLFFGSGTQLSVL.

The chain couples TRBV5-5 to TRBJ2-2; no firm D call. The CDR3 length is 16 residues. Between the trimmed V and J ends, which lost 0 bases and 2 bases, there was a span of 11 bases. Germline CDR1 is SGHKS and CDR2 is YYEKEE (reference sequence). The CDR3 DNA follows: TGTGCCAGCAGCTTGGGTACGGGTGTTAACACCGGGGAGCTGTTTTTT. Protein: CASSLGTGVNTGELFF.

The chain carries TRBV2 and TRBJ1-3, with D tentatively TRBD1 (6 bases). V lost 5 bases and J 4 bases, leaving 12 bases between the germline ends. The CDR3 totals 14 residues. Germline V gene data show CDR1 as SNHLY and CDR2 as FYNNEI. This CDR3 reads CASSPQGFGNTIYF. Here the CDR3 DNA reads TGTGCCAGCAGTCCACAGGGATTCGGAAACACCATATATTTT.

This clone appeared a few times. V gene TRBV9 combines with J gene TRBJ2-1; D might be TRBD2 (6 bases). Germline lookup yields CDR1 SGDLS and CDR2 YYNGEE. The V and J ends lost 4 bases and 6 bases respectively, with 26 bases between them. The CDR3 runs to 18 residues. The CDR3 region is CASSPRRAAAPSRNEQFF. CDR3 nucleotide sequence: TGTGCCAGCAGCCCCAGGAGGGCAGCCGCCCCTAGCCGCAATGAGCAGTTCTTC.

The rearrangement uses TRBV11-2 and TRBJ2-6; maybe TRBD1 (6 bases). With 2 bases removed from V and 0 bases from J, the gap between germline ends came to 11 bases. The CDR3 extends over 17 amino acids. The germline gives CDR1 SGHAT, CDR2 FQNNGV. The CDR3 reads CASSLSSQGSGANVLTF. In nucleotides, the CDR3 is TGTGCCAGCAGCTTAAGCTCACAGGGCTCTGGGGCCAACGTCCTGACTTTC.

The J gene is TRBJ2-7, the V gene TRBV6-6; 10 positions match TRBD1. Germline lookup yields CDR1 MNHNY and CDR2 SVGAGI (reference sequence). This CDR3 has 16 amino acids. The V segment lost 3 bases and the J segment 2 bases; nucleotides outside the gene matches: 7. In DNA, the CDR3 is TGTGCCAGCAGTTATGGTCAAGGACAGGGGGCCTACGAGCAGTACTTC. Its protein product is CASSYGQGQGAYEQYF.

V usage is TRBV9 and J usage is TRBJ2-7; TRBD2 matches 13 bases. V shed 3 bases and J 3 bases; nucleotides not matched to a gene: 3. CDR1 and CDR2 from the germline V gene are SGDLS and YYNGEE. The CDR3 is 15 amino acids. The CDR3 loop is CASSDGTSGVYEQYF. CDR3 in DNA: TGTGCCAGCAGCGACGGGACTAGCGGGGTCTACGAGCAGTACTTC.

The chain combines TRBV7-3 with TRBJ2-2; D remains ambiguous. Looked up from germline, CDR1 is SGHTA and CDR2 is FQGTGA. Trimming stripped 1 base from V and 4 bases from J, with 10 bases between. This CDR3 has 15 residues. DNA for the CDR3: TGTGCCAGCAGCTTAAACTCAGGCTTCACCGGGGAGCTGTTTTTT. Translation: CASSLNSGFTGELFF.

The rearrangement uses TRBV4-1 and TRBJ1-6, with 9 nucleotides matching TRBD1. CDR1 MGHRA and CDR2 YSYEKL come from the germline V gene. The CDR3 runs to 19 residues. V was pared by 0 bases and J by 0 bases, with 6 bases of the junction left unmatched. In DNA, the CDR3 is TGCGCCAGCAGCCAAGAACGGGACAGGGCGGACTCCTATAATTCACCCCTCCACTTT. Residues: CASSQERDRADSYNSPLHF.

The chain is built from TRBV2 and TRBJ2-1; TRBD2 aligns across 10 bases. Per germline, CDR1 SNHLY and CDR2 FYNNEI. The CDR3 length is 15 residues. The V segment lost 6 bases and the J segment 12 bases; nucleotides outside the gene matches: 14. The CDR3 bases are TGTGCCAGCAGGGTTTCTAGCGGGGGCCGGTTTTGGCAGTTCTTC. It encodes CASRVSSGGRFWQFF.

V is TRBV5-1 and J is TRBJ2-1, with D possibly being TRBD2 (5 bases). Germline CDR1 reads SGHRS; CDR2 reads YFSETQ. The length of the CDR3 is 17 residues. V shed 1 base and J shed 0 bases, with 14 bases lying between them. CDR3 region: CASSLSTGLSSYNEQFF. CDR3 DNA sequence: TGCGCCAGCAGCTTGTCCACCGGACTGAGCTCCTACAATGAGCAGTTCTTC.

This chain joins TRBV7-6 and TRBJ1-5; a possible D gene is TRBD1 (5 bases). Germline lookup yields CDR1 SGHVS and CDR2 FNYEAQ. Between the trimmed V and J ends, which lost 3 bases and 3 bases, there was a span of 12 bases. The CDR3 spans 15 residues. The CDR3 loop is CASSLGGKLNQPQHF. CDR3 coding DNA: TGTGCCAGCAGCTTGGGGGGGAAACTCAATCAGCCCCAGCATTTT.

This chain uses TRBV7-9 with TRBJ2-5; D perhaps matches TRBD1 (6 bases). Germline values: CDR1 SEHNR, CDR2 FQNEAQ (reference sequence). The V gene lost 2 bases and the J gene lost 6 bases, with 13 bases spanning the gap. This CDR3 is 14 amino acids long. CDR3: CASSLSSGVQTQYF. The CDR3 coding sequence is TGTGCCAGCAGCTTATCTTCAGGGGTGCAGACCCAGTACTTC.

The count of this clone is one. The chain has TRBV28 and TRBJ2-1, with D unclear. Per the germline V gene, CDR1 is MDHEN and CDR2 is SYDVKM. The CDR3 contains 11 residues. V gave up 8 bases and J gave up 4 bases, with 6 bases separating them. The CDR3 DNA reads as TGTGCCAGCGGCCCTTACAATGAGCAGTTCTTC. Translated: CASGPYNEQFF.

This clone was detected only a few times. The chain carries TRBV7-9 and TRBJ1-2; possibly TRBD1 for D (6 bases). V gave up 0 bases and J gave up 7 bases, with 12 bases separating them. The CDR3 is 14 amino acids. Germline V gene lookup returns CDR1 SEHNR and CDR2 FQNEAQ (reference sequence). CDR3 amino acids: CASSLAGQPSGYTF. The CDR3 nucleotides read TGTGCCAGCAGCTTAGCCGGACAGCCCTCTGGCTACACCTTC.

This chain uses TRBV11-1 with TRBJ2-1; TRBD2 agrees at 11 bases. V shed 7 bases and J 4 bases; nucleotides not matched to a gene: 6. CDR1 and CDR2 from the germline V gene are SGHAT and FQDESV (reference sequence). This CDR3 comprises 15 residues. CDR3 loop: CASTFRLAGYNEQFF. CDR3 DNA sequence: TGTGCCAGCACCTTTCGACTAGCGGGGTACAATGAGCAGTTCTTC.

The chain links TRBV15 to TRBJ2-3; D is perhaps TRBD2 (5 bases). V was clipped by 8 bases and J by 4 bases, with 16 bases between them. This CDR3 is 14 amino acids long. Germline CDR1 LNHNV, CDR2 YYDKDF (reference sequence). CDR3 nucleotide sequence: TGTGCCACCGGCGGTCTAGCCGGGTCAGATACGCAGTATTTT. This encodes CATGGLAGSDTQYF.

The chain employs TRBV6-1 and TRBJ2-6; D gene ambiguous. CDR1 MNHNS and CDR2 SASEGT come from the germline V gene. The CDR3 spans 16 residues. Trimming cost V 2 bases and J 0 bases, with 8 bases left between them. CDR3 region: CASSEIVFSGANVLTF. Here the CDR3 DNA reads TGTGCCAGCAGTGAAATTGTCTTCTCTGGGGCCAACGTCCTGACTTTC.

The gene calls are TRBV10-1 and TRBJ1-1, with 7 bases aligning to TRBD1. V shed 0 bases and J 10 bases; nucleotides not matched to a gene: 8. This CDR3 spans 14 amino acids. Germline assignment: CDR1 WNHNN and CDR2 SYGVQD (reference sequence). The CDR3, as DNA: TGCGCCAGCAGTGAGTCGGGACAGCCACTTGGAGCTTTCTTT. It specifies CASSESGQPLGAFF.

CDR3 region: CASSFSRETEAFF. CDR3 in DNA: TGTGCCAGCAGCTTCTCCAGGGAAACTGAAGCTTTCTTT. The chain has TRBV7-3 and TRBJ1-1; weak D call: TRBD1 (5 bases). V dropped 3 bases and J dropped 5 bases, with 10 bases sitting between them. The CDR3 sequence is 13 residues long. CDR1 is SGHTA, CDR2 FQGTGA, per germline.

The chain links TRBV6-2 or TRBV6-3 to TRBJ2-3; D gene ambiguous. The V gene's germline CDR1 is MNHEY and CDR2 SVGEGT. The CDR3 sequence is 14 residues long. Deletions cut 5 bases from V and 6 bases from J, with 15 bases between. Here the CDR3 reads CASSTGGPVDTQYF. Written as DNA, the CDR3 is TGTGCCAGCAGTACCGGCGGCCCAGTGGATACGCAGTATTTT.

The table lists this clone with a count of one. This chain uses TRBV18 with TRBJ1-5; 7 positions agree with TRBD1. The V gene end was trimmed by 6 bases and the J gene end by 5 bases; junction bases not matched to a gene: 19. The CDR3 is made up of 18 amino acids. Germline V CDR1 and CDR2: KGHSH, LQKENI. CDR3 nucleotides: TGTGCCAGCTCTCCTAACCCTACAGGGGTCTGGAAGGATCAGCCCCAGCATTTT. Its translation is CASSPNPTGVWKDQPQHF.

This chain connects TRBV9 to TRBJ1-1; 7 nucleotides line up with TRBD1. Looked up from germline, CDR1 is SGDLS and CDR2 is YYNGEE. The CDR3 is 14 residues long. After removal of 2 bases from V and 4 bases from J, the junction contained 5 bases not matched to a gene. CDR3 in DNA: TGTGCCAGCAGCGTGGGGCAGGGGGGCACTGAAGCTTTCTTT. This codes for CASSVGQGGTEAFF.

CDR3 sequence reads: CSAKERETQYF. CDR3 nucleotides: TGCAGTGCCAAAGAACGGGAGACCCAGTACTTC. This chain connects TRBV20-1 to TRBJ2-5; D unclear. The CDR3 runs to 11 residues. The V gene lost 6 bases and the J gene lost 5 bases, with 10 bases spanning the gap. From germline, CDR1 is DFQATT and CDR2 SNEGSKA (reference sequence).

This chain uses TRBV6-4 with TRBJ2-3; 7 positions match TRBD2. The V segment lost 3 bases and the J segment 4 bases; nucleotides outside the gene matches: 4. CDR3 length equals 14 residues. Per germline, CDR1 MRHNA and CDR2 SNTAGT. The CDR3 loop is CASSDAGVSDTQYF. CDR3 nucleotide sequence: TGTGCCAGCAGTGATGCGGGAGTCTCAGATACGCAGTATTTT.